This passage covers 16 T cell receptor beta chains from one sample sequenced in a study of blood T cells in healthy people across ages. Sample-barcoded 5' priming and a J-beta primer mix drove a second PCR of about 7 to 12 cycles. From the 5' RACE reads, TCRdb called clonotypes with MiXCR, one entry per CDR3 protein. The data show approximately 800,000 distinct CDR3 sequences, with roughly 25% seen just once and under 3% held by the top ten. This sample was also put to use in a study of T cells of mothers and their children.

The specimen was blood. These receptors came from a boy aged 10-17 years in good health.

The V call is TRBV29-1, the J call TRBJ2-5, with 12 nucleotides matching TRBD2. Germline V gives CDR1 SQVTM, CDR2 ANQGSEA. The CDR3 covers 13 residues. J was trimmed by 4 bases and V by 5 bases; bases with no gene match: 2. The CDR3 loop reads CSVLLAGGETQYF. The CDR3 DNA sequence: TGCAGCGTTTTACTAGCGGGAGGAGAGACCCAGTACTTC.

This chain connects TRBV6-5 to TRBJ2-3, with 9 bases matching TRBD1. Germline V gene data show CDR1 as MNHEY and CDR2 as SVGAGI. The junction had 10 bases not matched to a gene; V was cut back by 7 bases and J by 2 bases. The CDR3 spans 16 residues. The CDR3 region is CASIFPGQGFTDTQYF. CDR3 DNA sequence: TGTGCCAGCATTTTCCCGGGACAGGGTTTCACAGATACGCAGTATTTT.

This clonotype was observed a few times. The chain employs TRBV27 and TRBJ2-3, with D perhaps TRBD1 (5 bases). CDR1 is MNHEY and CDR2 is SMNVEV in the germline V gene (reference sequence). The CDR3 loop spans 12 amino acids. Deletions cut 4 bases from V and 8 bases from J, with 10 bases between. The CDR3 here is CASSSPQGTQYF. The CDR3 DNA sequence: TGTGCCAGCAGTTCACCCCAGGGTACGCAGTATTTT.

This clonotype was detected a few times. This rearrangement joins TRBV18 to TRBJ2-6; no reliable D call. CDR3 length: 14 residues. In germline, CDR1 is KGHSH, CDR2 LQKENI. Trimming removed 3 bases from V and 4 bases from J, with 7 bases in between. This CDR3 is CASSPVAGANVLTF. The CDR3 DNA is TGTGCCAGCTCACCGGTGGCCGGGGCCAACGTCCTGACTTTC.

Here the CDR3 DNA reads TGTGCCAGCAGCCATTGGTATGAGGGACAGAGCTCCTACGAGCAGTACTTC. This translates into CASSHWYEGQSSYEQYF. The chain couples TRBV14 to TRBJ2-7, with 7 positions matching TRBD1. With V trimmed by 3 bases and J by 0 bases, 11 bases remained unmatched. Germline lookup yields CDR1 SGHDN and CDR2 FVKESK. This CDR3 comprises 17 residues.

This clonotype has just a few counts. The chain is built from TRBV27 and TRBJ2-2; tentative D call: TRBD1 (6 bases). The CDR3 consists of 16 residues. In germline, CDR1 is MNHEY, CDR2 SMNVEV (reference sequence). V lost 8 bases and J 1 base, leaving 17 bases between the germline ends. CDR3 amino acids: CASVSFRGGNTGELFF. CDR3 nucleotide sequence: TGTGCCAGCGTCAGTTTTAGAGGGGGGAACACCGGGGAGCTGTTTTTT.

V gene TRBV20-1 combines with J gene TRBJ2-3; 8 nucleotides line up with TRBD2. The V and J ends lost 1 base and 4 bases, in that order; junction bases with no gene match: 7. The CDR3 sequence is 15 residues long. From germline, CDR1 is DFQATT and CDR2 SNEGSKA (reference sequence). The CDR3 bases are TGCAGTGCTAGAGCTGCACTCGGGAGGGCAGATACGCAGTATTTT. This codes for CSARAALGRADTQYF.

This chain connects TRBV20-1 to TRBJ2-5, with D hard to call. Trimming stripped 0 bases from V and 7 bases from J, with 9 bases between. This CDR3 comprises 12 residues. Germline V lookup: CDR1 DFQATT, CDR2 SNEGSKA (reference sequence). The CDR3 DNA reads TGCAGTGCTAGAGATGTATCCAGGACCCAGTACTTC. The encoded protein is CSARDVSRTQYF.

CDR3 region: CSARDPLYNEQFF. The CDR3 DNA reads as TGCAGTGCTAGAGATCCCCTCTACAATGAGCAGTTCTTC. V usage is TRBV20-1 and J usage is TRBJ2-1, with D uncertain. Germline-derived CDR1 and CDR2 are DFQATT and SNEGSKA (reference sequence). The CDR3 spans 13 residues. V was clipped by 0 bases and J by 3 bases, with 6 bases between them.

The chain couples TRBV12-5 to TRBJ2-3; D gene unclear. The V end lost 1 base, the J end lost 0 bases, and 5 bases lay between the germline ends. The germline V gene encodes CDR1 LGHNT and CDR2 FRNRAP. CDR3 length: 14 residues. Here the CDR3 reads CASGLGVSTDTQYF. DNA for the CDR3: TGTGCTAGTGGTTTGGGGGTGAGCACAGATACGCAGTATTTT.

The gene calls are TRBV4-1 and TRBJ1-2; D call uncertain. The CDR3 spans 16 residues. V was shortened by 0 bases and J by 1 base, with 12 bases between the two germline ends. Germline CDR1 MGHRA, CDR2 YSYEKL. For the CDR3, the DNA is TGCGCCAGCAGCCAAGAGAGCGGGCCGGGTAACTATGGCTACACCTTC. Encoded protein: CASSQESGPGNYGYTF.

The CDR3 coding sequence is TGCGCCAGCAGCCAAGAAGGGACAGGGGGCGGAGAGACCCAGTACTTC. As protein: CASSQEGTGGGETQYF. The gene calls are TRBV4-1 and TRBJ2-1; 12 positions match TRBD1. The DNA matches TRBJ2-5 better at its end, which makes the J call doubtful. Germline lookup yields CDR1 MGHRA and CDR2 YSYEKL. This CDR3 has 16 amino acids.

The gene calls are TRBV12-3 or TRBV12-4 and TRBJ2-7, with D tentatively TRBD2 (6 bases). The CDR3 totals 11 residues. V was trimmed by 5 bases and J by 9 bases, leaving 11 bases between them. CDR3 loop: CASSVRDWQYF. The CDR3 DNA reads TGTGCCAGCAGTGTCCGGGACTGGCAGTACTTC.

The genes are TRBV28 and TRBJ1-5; 7 bases line up with TRBD1. The CDR3 totals 17 residues. The V gene's germline CDR1 is MDHEN and CDR2 SYDVKM. After removal of 1 base from V and 7 bases from J, the junction contained 13 bases not matched to a gene. The CDR3 loop is CASSLYLRGTVRQPQHF. CDR3 DNA sequence: TGTGCCAGCAGTTTATATCTACGGGGGACAGTGAGACAGCCCCAGCATTTT.

This clonotype appeared many times. This chain joins TRBV7-3 and TRBJ2-5; D is uncertain. This CDR3 has 13 amino acids. Germline CDR1 SGHTA, CDR2 FQGTGA. V gave up 2 bases and J gave up 4 bases, with 8 bases separating them. CDR3: CASSLGSAETQYF. The CDR3, as DNA: TGTGCCAGCAGCTTAGGTAGTGCAGAGACCCAGTACTTC.

This clonotype was seen a few times. This chain uses TRBV29-1 with TRBJ2-3; D gene uncertain. The CDR3 loop spans 11 amino acids. V lost 7 bases and J lost 5, with 10 bases in between. In germline, CDR1 is SQVTM, CDR2 ANQGSEA. CDR3 region: CSALPLDTQYF. CDR3 DNA sequence: TGCAGCGCCCTCCCCTTAGATACGCAGTATTTT.